What follows are 3 T cell receptor beta chains derived from one specimen sequenced in a study of CXCR3-negative and CXCR3-positive naive CD8 T cells. Study-level points and caveats: Researchers report that CXCR3-positive naive cells carry more hydrophobic TRB CDR3s than CXCR3-negative naive cells.

The antigens of these receptors remain unknown. 5' RACE that incorporated UMI labels was used to prepare the TRB cDNA libraries. After re-calling the 5' RACE reads, TCRdb lists one entry per CDR3 protein, DNA absent. The sample totals about 120,000 distinct CDR3 sequences; its top ten clones hold about 0.35%. Sequenced: naive CXCR3+ CD8+ T cells from blood. This sample's subset: CD45RO-CCR7+CD27+CD95- naive CD8+ T cells expressing CXCR3 (TNR3+). The receptors stem from a human donor in good health. Some clones in this sample may be carry-over from other donors' samples.

The CDR3 loop reads CASSSRTGYETQYF. This chain links TRBV28 with TRBJ2-5; TCRdb names TRBD1, which stays unverified in the absence of DNA. CDR1 and CDR2 from the germline V gene are MDHEN and SYDVKM. CDR3 length: 14 amino acids.

The chain has TRBV7-3 and TRBJ2-2; TCRdb selects TRBD1, and the lack of DNA leaves this call unchecked. The V gene's germline CDR1 is SGHTA and CDR2 FQGTGA. There are 15 residues in the CDR3. The CDR3: CASSLGDGFTGELFF.

The J gene is TRBJ2-2, the V gene TRBV20-1. The CDR3 sequence is 12 residues long. Germline lookup yields CDR1 DFQATT and CDR2 SNEGSKA (reference sequence). CDR3 in amino acids: CSARAYSGELFF.